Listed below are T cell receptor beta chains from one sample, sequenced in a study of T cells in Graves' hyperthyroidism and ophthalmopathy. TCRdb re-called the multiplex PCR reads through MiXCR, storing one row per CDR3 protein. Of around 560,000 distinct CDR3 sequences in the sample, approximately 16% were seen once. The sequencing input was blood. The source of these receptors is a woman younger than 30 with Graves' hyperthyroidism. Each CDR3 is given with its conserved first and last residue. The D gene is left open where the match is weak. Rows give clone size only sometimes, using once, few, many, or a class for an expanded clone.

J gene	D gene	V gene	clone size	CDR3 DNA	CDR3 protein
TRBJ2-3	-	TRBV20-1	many	TGCAGTGCTAGTCCAGCGGGCAGCACAGATACGCAGTATTTT	CSASPAGSTDTQYF
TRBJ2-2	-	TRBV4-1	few	TGCGCCAGCAGCCCTATAGGTCGGGGCACCGGGGAGCTGTTTTTT	CASSPIGRGTGELFF
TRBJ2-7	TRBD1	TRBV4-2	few	TGTGCCAGCAGCCAACCGGACAGGCCGGCGCAGTACTTC	CASSQPDRPAQYF
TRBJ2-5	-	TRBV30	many	TGTGCCTGGAGTTATACGAGGAGGGCCGGGGAGACCCAGTACTTC	CAWSYTRRAGETQYF
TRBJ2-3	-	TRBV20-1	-	TGCAGTGCTAGCGACAGTTCTAGCACAGATACGCAGTATTTT	CSASDSSSTDTQYF
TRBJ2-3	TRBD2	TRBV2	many	TGTGCCAGCAGTGGTGGACGCAGCGGGAGTTCCAAACTCAACACAGATACGCAGTATTTT	CASSGGRSGSSKLNTDTQYF
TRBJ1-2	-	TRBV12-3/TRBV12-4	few	TGTGCCAGCACCATTAGGGGAGGGGCAGACTATACGGGTGGCTACACCTTC	CASTIRGGADYTGGYTF
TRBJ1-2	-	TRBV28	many	TGTGCCAGCAGGGGGCCGGAGGATGGCTACACCTTC	CASRGPEDGYTF
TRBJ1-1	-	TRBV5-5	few	TGTGCCAGCAGCTTTTTTTCCACTGAAGCTTTCTTT	CASSFFSTEAFF
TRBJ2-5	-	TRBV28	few	TGTGCCAGCGGGCGGACAACCCGAGAGACCCAGTACTTC	CASGRTTRETQYF
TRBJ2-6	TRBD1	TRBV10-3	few	TGTGCCATCAGAAGGACAGGGGGCGGTGGGGCCAACGTCCTGACTTTC	CAIRRTGGGGANVLTF
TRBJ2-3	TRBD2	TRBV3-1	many	TGTGCCAGCAGCCAATTAGCGGGAGGGGGCACAGATACGCAGTATTTT	CASSQLAGGGTDTQYF
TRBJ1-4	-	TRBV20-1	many	TGCAGTGCTCGTCCCCCCGGACGGGAAGTTAATGAAAAACTGTTTTTT	CSARPPGREVNEKLFF
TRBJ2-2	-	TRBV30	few	TGTGCCTGGAAGGCGGGCCAGAGGAACACCGGGGAGCTGTTTTTT	CAWKAGQRNTGELFF
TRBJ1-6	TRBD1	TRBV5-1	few	TGCGCCAGCAGCTTGGTGCAGGGGGCGCGACCCCTCCACTTT	CASSLVQGARPLHF
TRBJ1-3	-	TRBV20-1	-	TGCAGTGCTAGGACAGCGGCCAGGAACACCATATATTTT	CSARTAARNTIYF
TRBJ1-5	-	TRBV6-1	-	TGTGCCAGCAGTGAAACCAGCTATCAGCCCCAGCATTTT	CASSETSYQPQHF
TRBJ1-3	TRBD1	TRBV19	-	TGTGCCAGTCGCACAGGGGTCGGGGGAAACACCATATATTTT	CASRTGVGGNTIYF
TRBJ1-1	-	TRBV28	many	TGTGCCAGCAGTTCCCGAATGCAACTGAACACTGAAGCTTTCTTT	CASSSRMQLNTEAFF
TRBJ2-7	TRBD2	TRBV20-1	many	TGCAGTACGCGGACTAGCGGACTCTACGAGCAGTACTTC	CSTRTSGLYEQYF
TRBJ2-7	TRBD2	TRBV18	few	TGTGCCAGCTCACTAAGCGGGAGGACTTACTACGAGCAGTACTTC	CASSLSGRTYYEQYF
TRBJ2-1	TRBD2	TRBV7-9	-	TGTGCCAGCAGCCCCCTCACCTTTAGCGGGATTAGTAATGAGCAGTTCTTC	CASSPLTFSGISNEQFF
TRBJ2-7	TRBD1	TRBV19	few	TGTGCCAGTAGTATTAGGCAGGGGGCGGCCTACGAGCAGTACTTC	CASSIRQGAAYEQYF
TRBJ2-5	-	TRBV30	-	TGTGCCTGGAGTGTAGGACTCTCAGCACAAGAGACCCGGTACTTC	CAWSVGLSAQETRYF
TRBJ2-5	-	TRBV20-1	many	TGCAGTCCCGCCGGGGCATCGTACCAAGAGACCCAGTACTTC	CSPAGASYQETQYF
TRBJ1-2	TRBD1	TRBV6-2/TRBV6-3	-	TGTGCCAGCAGCGGGACAGCAGGTGGCTACACCTTC	CASSGTAGGYTF
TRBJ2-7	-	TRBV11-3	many	TGTGCCAGCAGCAAAGACAGCTACGAGCAGTACTTC	CASSKDSYEQYF
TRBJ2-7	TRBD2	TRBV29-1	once	TGCGGCACCTCCCCTAGCGGCGCCTACGAGCAGTACTTC	CGTSPSGAYEQYF
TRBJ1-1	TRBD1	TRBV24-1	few	TGTGCCACCAGTGATTTTCCACCCCCAACAGGGGAGGCTTTCTTT	CATSDFPPPTGEAFF
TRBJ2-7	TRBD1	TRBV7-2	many	TGTGCCAGCAGCTTAGATGGGCCCCCAGGGGGCGGCGAGCAGTACTTC	CASSLDGPPGGGEQYF
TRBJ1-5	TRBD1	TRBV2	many	TGTGCCAGCAGCCAGGGACAGCAGAATCAGCCCCAGCATTTT	CASSQGQQNQPQHF
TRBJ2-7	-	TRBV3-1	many	TGTGCCAGCAGTTACAGTGGGGAGCAGTACTTC	CASSYSGEQYF
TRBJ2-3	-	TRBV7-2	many	TGTGCCAGCAGCCTCCGGGCTACCTACCTTCATACGCAGTATTTT	CASSLRATYLHTQYF
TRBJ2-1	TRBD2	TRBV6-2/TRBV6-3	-	TGTGCCAGCAGCTGGGGACTAGCGGGATACAATGAGCAGTTCTTC	CASSWGLAGYNEQFF
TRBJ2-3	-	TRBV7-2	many	TGTGCCAGTACCTTTAACTTCGGTGGCGATACGCAGTATTTT	CASTFNFGGDTQYF
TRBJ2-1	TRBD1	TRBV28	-	TGTGCCAGCAGTATAGGGGGCATCACCTCCTACAATGAGCAGTTCTTC	CASSIGGITSYNEQFF
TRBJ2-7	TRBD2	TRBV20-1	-	TGCAGTGCTAGAGATATAGAGTCTAGCGGGAGAACTTACGAGCAGTACTTC	CSARDIESSGRTYEQYF
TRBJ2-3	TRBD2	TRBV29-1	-	TGCAGCGTTGAAGGAGCGGCTAGCGGGAGAGATACGCAGTATTTT	CSVEGAASGRDTQYF
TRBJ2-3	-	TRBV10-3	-	TGTGCCATCAGTGAACTCGGGACGGGACAATATGGCACAGATACGCAGTATTTT	CAISELGTGQYGTDTQYF
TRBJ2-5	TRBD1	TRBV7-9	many	TGTGCCAGCAGCCAGATGGGAACATGGGACAGACAAAGGGAGACCCAGTACTTC	CASSQMGTWDRQRETQYF
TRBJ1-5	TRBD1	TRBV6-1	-	TGTGCCAGCAGTTCAACGACAGGGTTCGACCAGCCCCAGCATTTT	CASSSTTGFDQPQHF
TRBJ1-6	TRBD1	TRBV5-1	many	TGCGCCAGCAGCCCGGGACAGGGGGGATCACCCCTCCACTTT	CASSPGQGGSPLHF
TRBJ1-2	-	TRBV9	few	TGTGCCAGCAGCCCGGCGGGAGCGTTCAACTATGGCTACACCTTC	CASSPAGAFNYGYTF